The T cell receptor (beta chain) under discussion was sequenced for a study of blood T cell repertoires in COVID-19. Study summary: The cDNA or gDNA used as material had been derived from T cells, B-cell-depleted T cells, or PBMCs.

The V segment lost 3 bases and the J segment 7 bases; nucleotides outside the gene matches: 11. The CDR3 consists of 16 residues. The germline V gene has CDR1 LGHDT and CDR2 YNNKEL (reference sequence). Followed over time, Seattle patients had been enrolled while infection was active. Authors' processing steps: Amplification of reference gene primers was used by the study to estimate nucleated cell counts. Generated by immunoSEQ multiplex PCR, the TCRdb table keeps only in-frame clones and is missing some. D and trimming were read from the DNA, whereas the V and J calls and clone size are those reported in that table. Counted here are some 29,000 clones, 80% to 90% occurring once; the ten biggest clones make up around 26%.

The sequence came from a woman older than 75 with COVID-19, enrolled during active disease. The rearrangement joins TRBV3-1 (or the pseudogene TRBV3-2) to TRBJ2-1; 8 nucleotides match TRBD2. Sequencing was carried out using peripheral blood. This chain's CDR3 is CASSHPTVGGANEQFF. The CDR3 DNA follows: TGTGCCAGCAGCCATCCAACCGTCGGGGGGGCAAATGAGCAGTTCTTC.